This TCR beta chain is drawn from a study of T cell responses to AZD1222 COVID-19 vaccine. Comment on this clone: What it binds is unknown.

Generated by immunoSEQ multiplex PCR, the TCRdb table keeps only in-frame clones and is missing some. This table has tens of thousands of clones, 75% to 90% appearing once. V shed 5 bases, J shed 4 bases, and the junction held 5 bases outside the gene matches. The CDR3 contains 15 residues. Looked up from germline, CDR1 is MNHEY and CDR2 is SVGEGT. Study-level points and caveats: At baseline, seropositivity was found in only a handful of AZD1222 recipients. Increased Spike-specific TCR breadth and depth were observed after two AZD1222 doses. Repertoires were collected only later (after the peak T cell response had occurred).

This sample comprised peripheral blood, obtained on day 0 of AZD1222 vaccination. This clonotype was obtained from an adult in good health. The chain couples TRBV6-2 or TRBV6-3 to TRBJ2-1; TRBD1 matches at 10 bases. Written as DNA, the CDR3 is TGTGCCAGCAGTGTGGAGGGACAGGGGTACAATGAGCAGTTCTTC. It yields the protein CASSVEGQGYNEQFF.